These T cell receptor beta chains were read from a single sample in a study of cytomegalovirus exposure and HLA in healthy donors. Here immunoSEQ multiplex PCR was the method, and the copy in TCRdb shows in-frame clones only, minus some. Here the sample spans about 220,000 clones, 65% to 85% being singletons. Sequenced material: PBMCs. The receptors originated from a woman aged 25 to 39 in good health and CMV-seropositive. The CDR3 runs from the conserved cysteine through the conserved F or W. The D gene is left open where the match is weak. Some rows mark clone size as missing; the rest say once, few, many or name a class of expanded clone.

D	V	size	J	DNA	CDR3
TRBD1	TRBV27	.	TRBJ1-5	TGTGCCAGCCACACAGGGGGCCTCCCTAGCAATCAGCCCCAGCATTTT	CASHTGGLPSNQPQHF
.	TRBV2	.	TRBJ2-3	TGTGCCAGCAGTCAAGGAGATACGCAGTATTTT	CASSQGDTQYF
.	TRBV2	few	TRBJ2-2	TGTGCCAGCAGGGATCCAGGGGCCGGGGAGCTGTTTTTT	CASRDPGAGELFF
.	TRBV29-1	.	TRBJ2-7	TGCAGCGTTGAAGATCCTGAGGCGGTCTCCTACGAGCAGTACTTC	CSVEDPEAVSYEQYF
.	TRBV29-1	.	TRBJ1-4	TGCAGCGTTGCCATACGGGACCCAAAGGGAGGGGAAAAACTGTTTTTT	CSVAIRDPKGGEKLFF
TRBD2	TRBV4-3	few	TRBJ2-7	TGCGCCAGCAGCCAAGACGAGCGGGAGTGGTACGAGCAGTACTTC	CASSQDEREWYEQYF
.	TRBV11-1	.	TRBJ2-1	TGTGCCAGCAGCCCCCCGCCTCGCCATGAGCAGTTCTTC	CASSPPPRHEQFF
.	TRBV27	.	TRBJ2-1	TGTGCCAGCAGTCTTCGAAGTGTCCAGGAGGACAATGAGCAGTTCTTC	CASSLRSVQEDNEQFF
TRBD2	TRBV30	.	TRBJ2-3	TGTGCCTGGAGAATATCGACTAGCAGGAGGCAGTATTTT	CAWRISTSRRQYF
.	TRBV30	.	TRBJ1-4	TGTGCCCAGGATTCCCCGGGTAATGAAAAACTGTTTTTT	CAQDSPGNEKLFF
.	TRBV7-8	few	TRBJ1-4	TGTGCCAGCAGCTTTGGGAGAGGCGGTGAAAAACTGTTTTTT	CASSFGRGGEKLFF